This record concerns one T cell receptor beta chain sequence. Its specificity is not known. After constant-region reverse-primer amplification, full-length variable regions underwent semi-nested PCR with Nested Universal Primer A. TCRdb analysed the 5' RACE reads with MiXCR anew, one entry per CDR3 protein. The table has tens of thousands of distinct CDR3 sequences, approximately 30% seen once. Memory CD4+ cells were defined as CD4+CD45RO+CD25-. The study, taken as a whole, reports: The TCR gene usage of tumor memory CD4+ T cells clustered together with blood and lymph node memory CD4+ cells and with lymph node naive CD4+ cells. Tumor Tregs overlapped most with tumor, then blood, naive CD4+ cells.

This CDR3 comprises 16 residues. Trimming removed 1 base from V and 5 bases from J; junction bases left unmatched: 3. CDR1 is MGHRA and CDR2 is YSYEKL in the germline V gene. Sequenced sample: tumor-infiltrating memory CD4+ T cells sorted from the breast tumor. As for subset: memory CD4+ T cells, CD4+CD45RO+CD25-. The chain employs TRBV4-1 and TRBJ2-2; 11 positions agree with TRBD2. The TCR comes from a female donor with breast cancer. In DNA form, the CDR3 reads TGCGCCAGCAGCCAAGCACTAGCGGGAGTTACCGGGGAGCTGTTTTTT. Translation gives CASSQALAGVTGELFF.